These T cell receptor beta chains were read from a single sample in a study of neoadjuvant anti-PD-1 for oral cavity cancer. Measured with immunoSEQ multiplex PCR; TCRdb has only the in-frame clones, and not every one. Among tens of thousands of clones listed, around 80% were seen once. Source: PBMCs, taken before nivolumab (anti-PD-1) treatment. These receptors were collected from a person between 35 and 79 years old with oral cavity squamous cell carcinoma. Each CDR3 is given with its conserved first and last residue. Each record gives: clone size, D gene, J gene, V gene, CDR3 protein, CDR3 DNA. The D gene is left open where the match is weak. Size is stated for part of the rows, as once, few or many counts, or as a class when the clone is expanded.

size: -
D: TRBD1
J: TRBJ2-3
V: TRBV7-3
CDR3: CASGQPGQGPDTQYF
DNA: TGTGCCAGCGGACAGCCCGGACAGGGCCCAGATACGCAGTATTTT

size: -
D: -
J: TRBJ1-2
V: TRBV19
CDR3: CASSSGRGYGYTF
DNA: TGTGCCAGTAGCTCGGGGCGCGGTTATGGCTACACCTTC

size: -
D: TRBD1
J: TRBJ1-4
V: TRBV6-1
CDR3: CASSGTGSDEKLFF
DNA: TGTGCCAGCAGTGGGACAGGGTCGGATGAAAAACTGTTTTTT

size: many
D: -
J: TRBJ1-2
V: TRBV4-1
CDR3: CASSQDRFTAPYGYTF
DNA: TGCGCCAGCAGCCAAGATCGTTTCACGGCACCATATGGCTACACCTTC

size: -
D: TRBD1
J: TRBJ1-2
V: TRBV5-1
CDR3: CASSPQGLDYGYTF
DNA: TGCGCCAGCAGCCCACAGGGGCTGGACTATGGCTACACCTTC

size: -
D: -
J: TRBJ2-7
V: TRBV5-1
CDR3: CASSLAEGAYEQYF
DNA: TGCGCCAGCAGCTTGGCCGAAGGGGCCTACGAGCAGTACTTC

size: -
D: -
J: TRBJ2-1
V: TRBV5-4
CDR3: CASSLRQWAGTARDEQFF
DNA: TGTGCCAGCAGCTTGAGGCAATGGGCAGGGACCGCTAGGGATGAGCAGTTCTTC

size: -
D: -
J: TRBJ1-4
V: TRBV2
CDR3: CASRITFLNEKLFF
DNA: TGTGCCAGCAGGATAACATTCCTTAATGAAAAACTGTTTTTT

size: -
D: -
J: TRBJ2-5
V: TRBV21-1
CDR3: CASSKTKGLARYQETQYF
DNA: TGTGCCAGCAGCAAAACGAAGGGACTAGCGAGGTACCAAGAGACCCAGTACTTC

size: -
D: TRBD1
J: TRBJ2-2
V: TRBV4-2
CDR3: CASSRPQGAQGGELFF
DNA: TGTGCCAGCAGCCGACCACAGGGGGCGCAAGGCGGGGAGCTGTTTTTT

size: -
D: -
J: TRBJ2-1
V: TRBV21-1
CDR3: CASSTPQLDEQFF
DNA: TGTGCCAGCAGCACTCCTCAACTAGATGAGCAGTTCTTC

size: -
D: -
J: TRBJ2-7
V: TRBV7-9
CDR3: CASSPDSVQYF
DNA: TGTGCCAGCAGCCCCGATAGTGTGCAGTACTTC

size: -
D: -
J: TRBJ2-2
V: TRBV6-1
CDR3: CASSGLRLNTGELFF
DNA: TGTGCCAGCAGTGGGCTTAGACTGAACACCGGGGAGCTGTTTTTT

size: -
D: -
J: TRBJ1-2
V: TRBV6-5
CDR3: CASWGANYGYTF
DNA: TGTGCCAGCTGGGGAGCTAACTATGGCTACACCTTC

size: -
D: TRBD1
J: TRBJ2-6
V: TRBV5-1
CDR3: CASSILPGQTSGANVLTF
DNA: TGCGCCAGCAGCATATTACCGGGACAGACCTCTGGGGCCAACGTCCTGACTTTC

size: -
D: -
J: TRBJ1-4
V: TRBV6-1
CDR3: CASRVQGANEKLFF
DNA: TGTGCCAGCAGAGTACAGGGAGCTAATGAAAAACTGTTTTTT

size: few
D: -
J: TRBJ1-1
V: TRBV6-6
CDR3: CASSRRMNTEAFF
DNA: TGTGCCAGCAGTAGACGGATGAACACTGAAGCTTTCTTT

size: -
D: -
J: TRBJ2-5
V: TRBV6-5
CDR3: CASSYSEIGTQYF
DNA: TGTGCCAGCAGTTACTCGGAGATTGGGACCCAGTACTTC

size: -
D: TRBD2
J: TRBJ2-2
V: TRBV11-3
CDR3: CASSSLAGTGELFF
DNA: TGTGCCAGCAGCTCTTTAGCGGGAACCGGGGAGCTGTTTTTT

size: -
D: -
J: TRBJ2-5
V: TRBV28
CDR3: CASTPAGDAVETQYF
DNA: TGTGCCAGCACCCCCGCTGGGGATGCGGTAGAGACCCAGTACTTC

size: -
D: -
J: TRBJ1-6
V: TRBV4-1
CDR3: CASSPGITYNSPLHF
DNA: TGCGCCAGCAGCCCAGGGATTACGTATAATTCACCCCTCCACTTT

size: -
D: -
J: TRBJ1-3
V: TRBV5-1
CDR3: CASSLAGQTYGNTIYF
DNA: TGCGCCAGCAGCCTCGCGGGACAAACGTATGGAAACACCATATATTTT

size: -
D: -
J: TRBJ2-5
V: TRBV5-1
CDR3: CASSPSPGTQYF
DNA: TGCGCCAGCAGCCCCTCCCCCGGGACCCAGTACTTC

size: -
D: TRBD1
J: TRBJ2-3
V: TRBV7-8
CDR3: CASSLAREGATTDTQYF
DNA: TGTGCCAGCAGCTTAGCGCGAGAGGGGGCGACCACAGATACGCAGTATTTT

size: -
D: -
J: TRBJ2-1
V: TRBV7-3
CDR3: CASSKEPGNEQFF
DNA: TGTGCCAGCAGCAAAGAGCCGGGCAATGAGCAGTTCTTC

size: -
D: TRBD1
J: TRBJ2-7
V: TRBV19
CDR3: CASSMRGRLPYEQYF
DNA: TGTGCCAGTAGTATGAGGGGGCGTCTACCCTACGAGCAGTACTTC

size: few
D: -
J: TRBJ1-5
V: TRBV29-1
CDR3: CSALGGENQPQHF
DNA: TGCAGCGCACTGGGGGGGGAGAATCAGCCCCAGCATTTT

size: -
D: TRBD1
J: TRBJ1-4
V: TRBV28
CDR3: CASSLQGPGEKLFF
DNA: TGTGCCAGCAGCCTACAGGGGCCAGGCGAAAAACTGTTTTTT

size: once
D: -
J: TRBJ2-1
V: TRBV29-1
CDR3: CSVEGTDFYNEQFF
DNA: TGCAGCGTTGAAGGGACAGACTTCTACAATGAGCAGTTCTTC

size: -
D: -
J: TRBJ1-2
V: TRBV6-1
CDR3: CASSEALGGRTNYGYTF
DNA: TGTGCCAGCAGTGAAGCGCTTGGGGGGCGCACTAACTATGGCTACACCTTC

size: -
D: -
J: TRBJ2-2
V: TRBV9
CDR3: CASSTRGLGTGELFF
DNA: TGTGCCAGCTCCACTCGGGGGTTGGGCACCGGGGAGCTGTTTTTT

size: once
D: TRBD1
J: TRBJ2-1
V: TRBV5-6
CDR3: CASSKYDRGPYNEQFF
DNA: TGTGCCAGCAGCAAATACGACAGGGGGCCCTACAATGAGCAGTTCTTC

size: once
D: -
J: TRBJ1-2
V: TRBV7-9
CDR3: CASSPGKWQPSNYGYTF
DNA: TGTGCCAGCAGCCCCGGGAAATGGCAGCCATCTAACTATGGCTACACCTTC

size: -
D: -
J: TRBJ1-5
V: TRBV27
CDR3: CASRIRGDSNQPQHF
DNA: TGTGCCAGCCGAATTCGGGGGGATAGCAATCAGCCCCAGCATTTT

size: -
D: -
J: TRBJ1-2
V: TRBV6-1
CDR3: CASSEVQAYGYTF
DNA: TGTGCCAGCAGTGAAGTACAGGCCTATGGCTACACCTTC

size: -
D: TRBD1
J: TRBJ1-4
V: TRBV28
CDR3: CASRHTGGRGANEKLFF
DNA: TGTGCCAGCAGGCATACAGGGGGCCGGGGGGCTAATGAAAAACTGTTTTTT

size: -
D: -
J: TRBJ2-2
V: TRBV11-1
CDR3: CASSLGSGELFF
DNA: TGTGCCAGCAGCTTAGGCTCCGGGGAGCTGTTTTTT

size: -
D: TRBD1
J: TRBJ1-5
V: TRBV30
CDR3: CAWDRGLVSQPQHF
DNA: TGTGCCTGGGACAGGGGGCTAGTTAGTCAGCCCCAGCATTTT

size: -
D: -
J: TRBJ1-1
V: TRBV5-1
CDR3: CASSLSGPAGTEAFF
DNA: TGCGCCAGCAGCCTATCAGGGCCGGCGGGCACTGAAGCTTTCTTT

size: -
D: TRBD2
J: TRBJ2-1
V: TRBV5-1
CDR3: CASSSGLAGGHEQFF
DNA: TGCGCCAGCAGCTCGGGACTAGCGGGAGGTCATGAGCAGTTCTTC

size: -
D: TRBD2
J: TRBJ2-7
V: TRBV4-2
CDR3: CASSQDQTSGPYEQYF
DNA: TGTGCCAGCAGCCAAGATCAGACTAGCGGGCCCTACGAGCAGTACTTC

size: -
D: TRBD1
J: TRBJ2-7
V: TRBV7-3
CDR3: CASSPGTGYEQYF
DNA: TGTGCCAGCAGCCCCGGGACAGGCTACGAGCAGTACTTC

size: -
D: -
J: TRBJ2-2
V: TRBV19
CDR3: CASSIGTPIPGELFF
DNA: TGTGCCAGTAGTATAGGGACCCCCATACCCGGGGAGCTGTTTTTT

size: once
D: -
J: TRBJ1-5
V: TRBV19
CDR3: CASSIAGGAVQPQHF
DNA: TGTGCCAGTAGTATAGCTGGGGGGGCCGTTCAGCCCCAGCATTTT

size: -
D: -
J: TRBJ2-2
V: TRBV5-1
CDR3: CASRLDDTGELFF
DNA: TGCGCCAGCAGACTCGATGACACCGGGGAGCTGTTTTTT